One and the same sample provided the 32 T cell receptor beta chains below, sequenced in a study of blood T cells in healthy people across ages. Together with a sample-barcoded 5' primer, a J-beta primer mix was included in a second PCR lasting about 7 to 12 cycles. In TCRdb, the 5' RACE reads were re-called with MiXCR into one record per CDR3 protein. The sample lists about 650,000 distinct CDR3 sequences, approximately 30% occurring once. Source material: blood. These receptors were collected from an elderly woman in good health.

DNA of the CDR3: TGTGCCAGCAGCAGCGGACAGGGAACACCCCTCCACTTT. Residues: CASSSGQGTPLHF. The chain combines TRBV12-3 or TRBV12-4 with TRBJ1-6, with 8 nucleotides matching TRBD1. The CDR3 is made up of 13 amino acids. Unmatched junction bases numbered 6, after V lost 6 bases and J lost 11 bases.

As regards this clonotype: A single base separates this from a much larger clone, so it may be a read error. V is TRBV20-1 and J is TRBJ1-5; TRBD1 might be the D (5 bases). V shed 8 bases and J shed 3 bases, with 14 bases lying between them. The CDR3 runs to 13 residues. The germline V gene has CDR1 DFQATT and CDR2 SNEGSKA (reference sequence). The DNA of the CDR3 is TGCAGTACCGCCTTAGGGGCCAATCAGCCCCAGCATTTT. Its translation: CSTALGANQPQHF.

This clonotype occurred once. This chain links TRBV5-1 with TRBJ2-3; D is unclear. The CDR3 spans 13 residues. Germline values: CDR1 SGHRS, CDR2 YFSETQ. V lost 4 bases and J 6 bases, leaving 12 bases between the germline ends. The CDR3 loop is CASSEVPRDTQYF. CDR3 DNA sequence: TGCGCCAGCAGCGAGGTCCCGCGGGATACGCAGTATTTT.

CDR3 residues: CASSVGQATNTEAFF. CDR3 nucleotide sequence: TGTGCCAGCAGCGTAGGACAGGCTACGAACACTGAAGCTTTCTTT. This chain connects TRBV9 to TRBJ1-1, with D possibly TRBD1 on 6 matching bases. V lost 0 bases, J lost 1 base, and 10 bases lay in between. Germline CDR1 is SGDLS and CDR2 is YYNGEE. This CDR3 is built from 15 residues.

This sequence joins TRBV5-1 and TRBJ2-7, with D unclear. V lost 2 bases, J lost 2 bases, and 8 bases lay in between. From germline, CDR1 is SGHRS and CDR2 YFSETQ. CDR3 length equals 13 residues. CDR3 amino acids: CASSFDFTYEQYF. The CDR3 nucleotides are TGCGCCAGCAGCTTTGACTTTACCTACGAGCAGTACTTC.

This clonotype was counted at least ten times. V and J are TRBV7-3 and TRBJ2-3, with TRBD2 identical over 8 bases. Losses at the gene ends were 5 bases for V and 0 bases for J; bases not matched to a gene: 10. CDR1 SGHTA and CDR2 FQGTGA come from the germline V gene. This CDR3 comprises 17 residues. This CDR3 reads CASSPRGVAGSTDTQYF. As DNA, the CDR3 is TGTGCCAGCAGCCCGCGCGGGGTAGCGGGGAGCACAGATACGCAGTATTTT.

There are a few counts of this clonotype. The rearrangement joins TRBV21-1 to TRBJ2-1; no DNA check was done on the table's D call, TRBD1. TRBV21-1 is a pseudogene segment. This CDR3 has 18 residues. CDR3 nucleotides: TGTGCCAGCAGGGACGCTTCCTCGGACAGGGGGCGAAGCAATGAGCAGTTCTTC. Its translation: CASRDASSDRGRSNEQFF.

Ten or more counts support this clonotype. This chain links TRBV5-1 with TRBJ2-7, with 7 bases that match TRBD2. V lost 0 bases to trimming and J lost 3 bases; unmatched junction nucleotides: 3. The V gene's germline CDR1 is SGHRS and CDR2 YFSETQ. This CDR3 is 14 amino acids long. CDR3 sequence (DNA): TGCGCCAGCAGCTTGGGCGGACTAGTCTACGAGCAGTACTTC. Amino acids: CASSLGGLVYEQYF.

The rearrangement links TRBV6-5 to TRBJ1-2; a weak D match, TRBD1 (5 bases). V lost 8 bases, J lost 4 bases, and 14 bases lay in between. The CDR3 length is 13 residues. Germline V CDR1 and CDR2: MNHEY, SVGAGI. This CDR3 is CASGAEEAYGYTF. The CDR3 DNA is TGTGCCAGCGGGGCAGAGGAGGCCTATGGCTACACCTTC.

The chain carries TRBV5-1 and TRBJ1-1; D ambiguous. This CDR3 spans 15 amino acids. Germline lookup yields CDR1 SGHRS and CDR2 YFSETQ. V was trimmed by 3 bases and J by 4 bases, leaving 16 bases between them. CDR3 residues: CASSSTLASGTEAFF. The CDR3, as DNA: TGCGCCAGCAGCTCTACACTGGCGAGCGGCACTGAAGCTTTCTTT.

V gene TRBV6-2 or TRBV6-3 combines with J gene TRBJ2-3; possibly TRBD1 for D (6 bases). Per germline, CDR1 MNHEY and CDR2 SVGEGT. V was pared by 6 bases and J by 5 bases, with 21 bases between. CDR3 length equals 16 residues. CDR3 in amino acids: CASRPVVRGRRDTQYF. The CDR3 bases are TGTGCCAGCAGACCCGTGGTAAGGGGGAGACGAGATACGCAGTATTTT.

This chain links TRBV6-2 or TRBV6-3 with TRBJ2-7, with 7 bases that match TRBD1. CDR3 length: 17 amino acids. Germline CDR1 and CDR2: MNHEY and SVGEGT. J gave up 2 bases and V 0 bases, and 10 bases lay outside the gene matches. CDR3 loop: CASSYSLTGIGTYEQYF. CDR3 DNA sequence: TGTGCCAGCAGTTACTCCTTGACAGGGATTGGTACCTACGAGCAGTACTTC.

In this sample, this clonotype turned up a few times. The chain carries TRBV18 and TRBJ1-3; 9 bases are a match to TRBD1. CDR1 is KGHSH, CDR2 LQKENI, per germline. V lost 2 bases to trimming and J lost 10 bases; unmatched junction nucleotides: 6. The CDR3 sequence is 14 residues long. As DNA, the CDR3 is TGTGCCAGCTCACCAACGGACAGGGGTATTACCATATATTTT. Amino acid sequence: CASSPTDRGITIYF.

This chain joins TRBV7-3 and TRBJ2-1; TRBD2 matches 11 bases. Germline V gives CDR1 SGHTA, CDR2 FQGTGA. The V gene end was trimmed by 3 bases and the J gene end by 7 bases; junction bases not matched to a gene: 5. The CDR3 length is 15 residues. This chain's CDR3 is CASSFGLAGTNEQFF. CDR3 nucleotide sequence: TGTGCCAGCAGCTTTGGACTAGCGGGTACGAATGAGCAGTTCTTC.

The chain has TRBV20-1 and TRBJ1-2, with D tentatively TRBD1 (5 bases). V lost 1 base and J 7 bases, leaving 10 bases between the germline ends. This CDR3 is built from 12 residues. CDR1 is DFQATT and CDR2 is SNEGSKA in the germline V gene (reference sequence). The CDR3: CSARAGTLGYTF. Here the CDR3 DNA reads TGCAGTGCTAGAGCCGGGACCCTTGGCTACACCTTC.

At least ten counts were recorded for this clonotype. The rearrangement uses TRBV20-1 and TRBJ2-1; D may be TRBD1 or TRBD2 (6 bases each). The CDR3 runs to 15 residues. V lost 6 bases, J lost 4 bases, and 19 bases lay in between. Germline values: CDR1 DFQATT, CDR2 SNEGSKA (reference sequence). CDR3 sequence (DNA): TGCAGTGCCGAAATGGGGGGCCGTAGTTACAATGAGCAGTTCTTC. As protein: CSAEMGGRSYNEQFF.

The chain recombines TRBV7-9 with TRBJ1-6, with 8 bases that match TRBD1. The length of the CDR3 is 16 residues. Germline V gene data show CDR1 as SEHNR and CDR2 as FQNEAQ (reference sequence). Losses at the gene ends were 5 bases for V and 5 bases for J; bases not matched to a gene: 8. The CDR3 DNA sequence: TGTGCCAGCAGCCCATCCACAGGGGGACATAATTCACCCCTCCACTTT. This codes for CASSPSTGGHNSPLHF.

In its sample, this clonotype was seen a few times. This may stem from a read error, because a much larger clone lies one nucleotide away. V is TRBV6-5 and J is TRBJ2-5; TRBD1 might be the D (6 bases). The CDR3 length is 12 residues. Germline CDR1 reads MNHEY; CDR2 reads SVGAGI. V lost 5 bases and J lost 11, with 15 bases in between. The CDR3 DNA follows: TGTGCCAGCAGTGCCCAGGGGAATGAGCAGTACTTC. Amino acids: CASSAQGNEQYF.

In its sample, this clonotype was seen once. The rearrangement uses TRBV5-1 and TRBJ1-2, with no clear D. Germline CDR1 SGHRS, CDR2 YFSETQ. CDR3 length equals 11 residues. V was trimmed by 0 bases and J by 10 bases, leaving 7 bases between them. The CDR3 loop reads CASSLGIDYTF. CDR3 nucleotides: TGCGCCAGCAGCTTGGGAATCGACTACACCTTC.

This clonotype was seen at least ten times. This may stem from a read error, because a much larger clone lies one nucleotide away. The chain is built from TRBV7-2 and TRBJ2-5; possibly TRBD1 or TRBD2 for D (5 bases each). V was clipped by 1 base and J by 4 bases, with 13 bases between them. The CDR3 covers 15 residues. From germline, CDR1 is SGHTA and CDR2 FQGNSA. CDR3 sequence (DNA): TGTGCCAGCAGCTTAGGGGGGTGGGCGGGAGAGACCCAGTACTTC. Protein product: CASSLGGWAGETQYF.

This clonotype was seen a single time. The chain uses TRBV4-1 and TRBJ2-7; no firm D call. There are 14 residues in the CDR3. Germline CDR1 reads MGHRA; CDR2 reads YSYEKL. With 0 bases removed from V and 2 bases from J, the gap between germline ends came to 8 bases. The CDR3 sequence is CASSQEATPYEQYF. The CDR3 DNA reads TGCGCCAGCAGCCAAGAAGCAACCCCCTACGAGCAGTACTTC.

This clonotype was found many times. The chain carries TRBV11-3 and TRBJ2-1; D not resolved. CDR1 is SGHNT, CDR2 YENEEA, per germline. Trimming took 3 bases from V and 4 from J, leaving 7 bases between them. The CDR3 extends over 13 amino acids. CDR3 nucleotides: TGTGCCAGCAGCTTCGTGGGGTACAATGAGCAGTTCTTC. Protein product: CASSFVGYNEQFF.

CDR3 in DNA: TGCAGCGCCACTACAGGTTCAGCTTTCTTT. Protein product: CSATTGSAFF. The chain joins TRBV29-1 to TRBJ1-1; possible D gene TRBD1, 5 bases. The CDR3 consists of 10 residues. V was clipped by 7 bases and J by 10 bases, with 13 bases between them. Per the germline V gene, CDR1 is SQVTM and CDR2 is ANQGSEA.

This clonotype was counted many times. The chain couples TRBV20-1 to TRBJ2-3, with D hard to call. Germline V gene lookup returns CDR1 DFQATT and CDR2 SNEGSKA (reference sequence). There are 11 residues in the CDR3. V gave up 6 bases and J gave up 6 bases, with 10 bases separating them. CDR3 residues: CSAHFYDTQYF. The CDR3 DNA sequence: TGCAGTGCACACTTTTACGATACGCAGTATTTT.

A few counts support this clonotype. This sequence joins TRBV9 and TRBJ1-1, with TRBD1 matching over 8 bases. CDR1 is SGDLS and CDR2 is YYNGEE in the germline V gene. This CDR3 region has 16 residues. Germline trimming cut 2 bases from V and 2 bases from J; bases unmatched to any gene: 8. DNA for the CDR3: TGTGCCAGCAGCGTCGGGGTGGACAGGGTTAACACTGAAGCTTTCTTT. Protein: CASSVGVDRVNTEAFF.

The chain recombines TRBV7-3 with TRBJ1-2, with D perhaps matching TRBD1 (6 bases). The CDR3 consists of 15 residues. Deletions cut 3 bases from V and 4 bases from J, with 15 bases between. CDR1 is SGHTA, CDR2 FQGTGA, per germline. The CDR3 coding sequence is TGTGCCAGCAGCTTTGGGGGGGCCGCCGTCTATGGCTACACCTTC. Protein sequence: CASSFGGAAVYGYTF.

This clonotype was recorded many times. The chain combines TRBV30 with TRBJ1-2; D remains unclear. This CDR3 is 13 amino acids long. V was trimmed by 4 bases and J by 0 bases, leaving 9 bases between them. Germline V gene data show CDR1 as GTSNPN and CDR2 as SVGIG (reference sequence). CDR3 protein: CAWKGSANYGYTF. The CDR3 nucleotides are TGTGCCTGGAAAGGGTCCGCTAACTATGGCTACACCTTC.

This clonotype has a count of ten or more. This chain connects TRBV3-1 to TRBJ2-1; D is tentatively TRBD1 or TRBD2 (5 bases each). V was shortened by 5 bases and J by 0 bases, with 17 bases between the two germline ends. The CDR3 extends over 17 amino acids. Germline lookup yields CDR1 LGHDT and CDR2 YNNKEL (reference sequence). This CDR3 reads CASSTTGTGLSYNEQFF. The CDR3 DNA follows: TGTGCCAGCAGCACTACCGGGACGGGGCTCTCCTACAATGAGCAGTTCTTC.

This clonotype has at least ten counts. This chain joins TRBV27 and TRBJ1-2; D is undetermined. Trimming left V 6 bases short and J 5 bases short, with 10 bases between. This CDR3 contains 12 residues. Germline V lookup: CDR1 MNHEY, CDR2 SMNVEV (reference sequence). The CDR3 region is CASRAVPYGYTF. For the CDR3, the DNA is TGTGCCAGCAGAGCCGTCCCGTATGGCTACACCTTC.

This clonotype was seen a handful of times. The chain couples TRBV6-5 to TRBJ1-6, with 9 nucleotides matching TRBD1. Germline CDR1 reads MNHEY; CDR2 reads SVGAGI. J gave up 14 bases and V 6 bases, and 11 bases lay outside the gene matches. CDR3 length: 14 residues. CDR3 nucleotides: TGTGCCAGCAGCTGGGACAGGGTTAGATTGGCCCTCCACTTT. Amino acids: CASSWDRVRLALHF.

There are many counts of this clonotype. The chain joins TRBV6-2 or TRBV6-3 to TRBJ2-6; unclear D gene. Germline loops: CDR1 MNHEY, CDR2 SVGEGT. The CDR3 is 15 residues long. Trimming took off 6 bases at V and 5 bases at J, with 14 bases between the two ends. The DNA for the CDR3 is TGTGCCAGCAGACCGACGGTACTACGGGCCAACGTCCTGACTTTC. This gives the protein CASRPTVLRANVLTF.

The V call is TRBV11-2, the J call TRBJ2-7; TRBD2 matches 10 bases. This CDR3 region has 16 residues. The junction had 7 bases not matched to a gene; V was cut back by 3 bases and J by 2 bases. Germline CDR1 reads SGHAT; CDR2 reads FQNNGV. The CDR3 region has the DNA TGTGCCAGCAGCTTGAGTCTAGCGGGAGATACCTACGAGCAGTACTTC. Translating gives CASSLSLAGDTYEQYF.